This T cell receptor (beta chain) was observed in a study of shared clonotypes between healthy human individuals. Overall study results and limits: Lower generation probabilities were found for non-shared clonotypes than for those shared by all four donors. The study drew on few donors, limiting represented genetic and exposure-history diversity.

The assay ran at deep level. Libraries were prepared by immunoSEQ multiplex PCR; TCRdb keeps only in-frame clonotypes and omits some of them. The top ten clones hold over 0.1% of a sample with around 600,000 clones, approximately 95% of them seen once. Worth noting for this clone: Its antigen is as yet unknown.

The ends were cut back, 6 bases at V and 6 bases at J, with 20 bases in the middle. CDR3 length equals 15 residues. Germline lookup yields CDR1 LNHDA and CDR2 SQIVND (reference sequence). Only CD45RO-negative cells positively selected for CCR7 counted as naive CD8 cells, so terminally differentiated effector memory CD45RA+ cells were excluded. This rearrangement joins TRBV19 to TRBJ1-1; a possible D gene is TRBD1 (5 bases). The sequencing sample was made of naive CD8+ T cells sorted from blood. This TCR was recovered from a woman in her 30s in good health. CDR3: CASSYRDFLFSEAFF. CDR3 nucleotide sequence: TGTGCCAGTAGCTACCGGGACTTCCTTTTTTCTGAAGCTTTCTTT.